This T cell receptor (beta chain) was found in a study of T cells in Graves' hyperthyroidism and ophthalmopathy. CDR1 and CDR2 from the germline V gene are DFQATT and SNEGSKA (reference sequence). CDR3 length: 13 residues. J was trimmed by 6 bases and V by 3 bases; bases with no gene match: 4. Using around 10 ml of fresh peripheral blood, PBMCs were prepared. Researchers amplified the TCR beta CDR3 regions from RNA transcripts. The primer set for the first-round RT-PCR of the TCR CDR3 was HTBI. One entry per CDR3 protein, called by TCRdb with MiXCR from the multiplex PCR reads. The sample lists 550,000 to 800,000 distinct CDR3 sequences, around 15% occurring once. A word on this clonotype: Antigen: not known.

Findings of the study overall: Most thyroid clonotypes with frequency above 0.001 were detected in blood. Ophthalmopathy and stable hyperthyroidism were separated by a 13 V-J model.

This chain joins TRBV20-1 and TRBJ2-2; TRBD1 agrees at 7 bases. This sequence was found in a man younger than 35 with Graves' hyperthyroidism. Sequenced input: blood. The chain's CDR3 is CSASHRGAGELFF. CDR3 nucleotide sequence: TGCAGTGCTAGTCACAGGGGTGCCGGGGAGCTGTTTTTT.